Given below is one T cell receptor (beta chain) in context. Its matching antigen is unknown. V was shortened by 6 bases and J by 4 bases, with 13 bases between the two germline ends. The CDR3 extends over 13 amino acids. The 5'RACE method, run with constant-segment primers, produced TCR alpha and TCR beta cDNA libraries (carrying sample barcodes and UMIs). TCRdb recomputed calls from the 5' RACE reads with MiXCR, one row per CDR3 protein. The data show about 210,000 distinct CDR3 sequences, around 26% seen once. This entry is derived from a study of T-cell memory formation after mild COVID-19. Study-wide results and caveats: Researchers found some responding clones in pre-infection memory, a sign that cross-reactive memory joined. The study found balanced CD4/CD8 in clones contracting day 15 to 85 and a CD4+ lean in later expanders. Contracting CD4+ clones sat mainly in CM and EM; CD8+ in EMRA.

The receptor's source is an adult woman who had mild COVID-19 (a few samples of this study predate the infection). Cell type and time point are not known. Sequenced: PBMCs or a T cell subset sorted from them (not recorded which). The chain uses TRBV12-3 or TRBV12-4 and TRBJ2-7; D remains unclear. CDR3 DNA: TGTGCCAGCAGACCCGCAACCTCGTACGAGCAGTACTTC. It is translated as CASRPATSYEQYF.